Presented here are 18 T cell receptor beta chains from one specimen sequenced in a study of blood T cells in healthy people across ages. Primed by a sample-barcoded 5' primer and a J-beta primer mix, a second PCR proceeded for 7 to 11 cycles. One entry per CDR3 protein, called by TCRdb with MiXCR from the 5' RACE reads. This table has 850,000 to 1,000,000 distinct CDR3 sequences, around 48% appearing once. Material: blood. Receptor source: a man aged 30-40 years in good health.

The CDR3 DNA sequence: TGTGCCAGCAGTTACCCCGAGGGGGGGGTGAACACTGAAGCTTTCTTT. Translated, it gives CASSYPEGGVNTEAFF. The chain recombines TRBV6-2 or TRBV6-3 with TRBJ1-1; weak D call: TRBD1 (6 bases). Germline lookup yields CDR1 MNHEY and CDR2 SVGEGT. This CDR3 has 16 residues. Trimming pared 2 bases from V and 0 bases from J, leaving 13 bases between.

The rearrangement joins TRBV7-3 to TRBJ2-5, with D perhaps TRBD1 (5 bases). This CDR3 contains 15 residues. Germline CDR1 reads SGHTA; CDR2 reads FQGTGA. V lost 1 base and J lost 2, with 11 bases in between. The CDR3 DNA reads TGTGCCAGCAGCTTAATGGTAGGGGCACAAGAGACCCAGTACTTC. Encoded protein: CASSLMVGAQETQYF.

This clonotype was counted ten times or more. This rearrangement joins TRBV5-1 to TRBJ2-5, with D perhaps assigned TRBD1 or TRBD2 (5 bases each). Germline V gives CDR1 SGHRS, CDR2 YFSETQ. Trimming left V 4 bases short and J 11 bases short, with 15 bases between. The CDR3 contains 12 residues. CDR3 protein: CASSQGQGEQYF. CDR3 in DNA: TGCGCCAGCAGCCAAGGTCAAGGGGAGCAGTACTTC.

In this sample, this clonotype turned up a few times. The chain is built from TRBV11-3 and TRBJ2-2; 7 nucleotides match TRBD2. Per the germline V gene, CDR1 is SGHNT and CDR2 is YENEEA. The CDR3 covers 20 residues. The V and J ends lost 0 bases and 1 base, in that order; junction bases with no gene match: 14. The CDR3 DNA follows: TGTGCCAGCAGCTTAGATCCCGGCGGGGGTCGACTAAAGAACACCGGGGAGCTGTTTTTT. Translated: CASSLDPGGGRLKNTGELFF. Variable domain in full (rest from reference TRBV11-3 and TRBJ2-2): EAGVVQSPRYKIIEKKQPVAFWCNPISGHNTLYWYLQNLGQGPELLIRYENEEAVDDSQLPKDRFSAERLKGVDSTLKIQPAELGDSAVYLCASSLDPGGGRLKNTGELFFGEGSRLTVL.

This clonotype has a handful of counts. The chain recombines TRBV3-1 with TRBJ2-4; TRBD1 agrees at 7 bases. The CDR3 runs 12 residues. Germline V gives CDR1 LGHDT, CDR2 YNNKEL (reference sequence). The V and J ends lost 5 bases and 5 bases, in that order; junction bases with no gene match: 0. CDR3 coding DNA: TGTGCCAGCAGCGGACAGGAAAACATTCAGTACTTC. It specifies CASSGQENIQYF.

This clonotype was picked up a small number of times. The CDR3 DNA follows: TGTGCCAGCAGCGTAGGAAGGACCGCGCTAGATACGCAGTATTTT. It specifies CASSVGRTALDTQYF. This chain connects TRBV9 to TRBJ2-3, with unresolved D. Germline CDR1 is SGDLS and CDR2 is YYNGEE. The V gene lost 0 bases and the J gene lost 5 bases, with 13 bases spanning the gap. The CDR3 loop spans 15 amino acids.

The rearrangement joins TRBV7-9 to TRBJ2-7, with D tentatively TRBD2 (5 bases). The germline CDR1 and CDR2 sequences are SEHNR and FQNEAQ (reference sequence). V was pared by 5 bases and J by 6 bases, with 20 bases between. The CDR3 spans 15 residues. CDR3 protein: CASSDYRRKSFEQYF. The CDR3, as DNA: TGTGCCAGCAGCGACTACAGAAGGAAAAGTTTCGAGCAGTACTTC.

The genes are TRBV30 and TRBJ2-2; 7 bases map to TRBD1. Germline V lookup: CDR1 GTSNPN, CDR2 SVGIG (reference sequence). V lost 0 bases and J lost 5; bases outside the gene matches: 3. The CDR3 is 14 amino acids. CDR3 residues: CAWSVKGATGELFF. CDR3 bases: TGTGCCTGGAGTGTAAAGGGGGCGACCGGGGAGCTGTTTTTT.

The chain recombines TRBV20-1 with TRBJ2-5; TRBD2 matches at 7 bases. The CDR3 sequence is 13 residues long. Looked up from germline, CDR1 is DFQATT and CDR2 is SNEGSKA (reference sequence). With V trimmed by 2 bases and J by 11 bases, 11 bases remained unmatched. The CDR3 sequence is CSARSSGVSGQYF. CDR3 nucleotides: TGCAGTGCTAGATCCAGCGGGGTGTCTGGGCAGTACTTC.

This clonotype showed up many times. This chain joins TRBV6-2 or TRBV6-3 and TRBJ2-1; no clear D gene. CDR3 length: 14 amino acids. The germline V gene encodes CDR1 MNHEY and CDR2 SVGEGT. The ends were cut back, 5 bases at V and 0 bases at J, with 8 bases in the middle. As DNA, the CDR3 is TGTGCCAGCAGTGTCGGTAGCTCCTACAATGAGCAGTTCTTC. This sequence encodes CASSVGSSYNEQFF.

The chain is built from TRBV5-1 and TRBJ2-7, with D perhaps TRBD1 or TRBD2 (5 bases each). CDR1 is SGHRS, CDR2 YFSETQ, per germline. Trimming removed 4 bases from V and 2 bases from J, with 22 bases in between. The CDR3 is made up of 17 amino acids. The CDR3 reads CASSTGTGPGGAYEQYF. The CDR3 region has the DNA TGCGCCAGCAGCACCGGGACGGGACCTGGTGGGGCCTACGAGCAGTACTTC.

V and J are TRBV15 and TRBJ2-1, with D possibly matching TRBD2 (5 bases). V lost 0 bases, J lost 14 bases, and 17 bases lay in between. Germline CDR1 and CDR2: LNHNV and YYDKDF (reference sequence). The CDR3 extends over 14 amino acids. In DNA form, the CDR3 reads TGTGCCACCAGCAGAGATCAACTACCCGGGGTGAAGTTCTTC. Its protein is CATSRDQLPGVKFF.

CDR3 DNA: TGCAGTGCTAGAGCGCCCGGGGCCGTCACAGATACGCAGTATTTT. Translation gives CSARAPGAVTDTQYF. V usage is TRBV20-1 and J usage is TRBJ2-3, with D possibly called TRBD1 or TRBD2 (5 bases each). This CDR3 has 15 amino acids. Deletions cut 1 base from V and 2 bases from J, with 13 bases between. In germline, CDR1 is DFQATT, CDR2 SNEGSKA (reference sequence).

V gene TRBV4-2 combines with J gene TRBJ1-2; possibly TRBD1 for D (5 bases). V gave up 0 bases and J gave up 4 bases, with 15 bases separating them. Germline V gene lookup returns CDR1 LGHNA and CDR2 YNFKEQ. This CDR3 region has 16 residues. CDR3 loop: CASSQEGGAGSYGYTF. The CDR3 DNA follows: TGTGCCAGCAGCCAAGAGGGAGGGGCCGGGAGCTATGGCTACACCTTC.

This clonotype was picked up many times. The chain uses TRBV6-1 and TRBJ2-7; possibly TRBD2 for D (6 bases). Germline V gene sequence: CDR1 MNHNS, CDR2 SASEGT. The CDR3 sequence is 16 residues long. With 0 bases removed from V and 1 base from J, the gap between germline ends came to 13 bases. Written as DNA, the CDR3 is TGTGCCAGCAGTGAAGCGGGCGGGAAACCTTCCTACGAGCAGTACTTC. Its translation is CASSEAGGKPSYEQYF.

Concerning this clonotype itself: Since a much larger clone is just one base distant, this may be a read error. The J gene is TRBJ2-1, the V gene TRBV20-1; 7 bases match TRBD1. The germline CDR1 and CDR2 sequences are DFQATT and SNEGSKA (reference sequence). The CDR3 has 14 amino acids. The CDR3 region is CRARGTASYNEQFF. In DNA form, the CDR3 reads TGCAGGGCTAGAGGGACAGCCTCCTACAATGAGCAGTTCTTC.

This clonotype has only a few counts. The chain carries TRBV10-3 and TRBJ2-7, with a tentative D call TRBD2 (6 bases). The germline gives CDR1 ENHRY, CDR2 SYGVKD. The V gene lost 4 bases and the J gene lost 2 bases, with 12 bases spanning the gap. The CDR3 has 14 residues. In DNA, the CDR3 is TGTGCCATCAGTGGCGGGACGGGGCCCTACGAGCAGTACTTC. Translating it yields CAISGGTGPYEQYF.

A few counts support this clonotype. The chain combines TRBV6-2 or TRBV6-3 with TRBJ2-7; D is unresolved. This CDR3 is built from 13 residues. Germline V CDR1 and CDR2: MNHEY, SVGEGT. V was pared by 5 bases and J by 1 base, with 9 bases between. The chain's CDR3 is CASSTHESYEQYF. The CDR3 coding sequence is TGTGCCAGCAGTACCCATGAATCCTACGAGCAGTACTTC.